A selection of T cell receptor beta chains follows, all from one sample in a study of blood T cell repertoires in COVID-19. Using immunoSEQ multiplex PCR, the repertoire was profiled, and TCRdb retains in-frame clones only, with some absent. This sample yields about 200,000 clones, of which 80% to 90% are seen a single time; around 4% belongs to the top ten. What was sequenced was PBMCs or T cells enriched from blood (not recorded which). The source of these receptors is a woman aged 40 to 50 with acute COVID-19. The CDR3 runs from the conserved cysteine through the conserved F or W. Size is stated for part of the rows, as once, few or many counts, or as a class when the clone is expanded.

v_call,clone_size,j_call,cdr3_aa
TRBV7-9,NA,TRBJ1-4,CASRRTGGIEKLFF
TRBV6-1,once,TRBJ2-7,CASSDSGTGRDEQYF
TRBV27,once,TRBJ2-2,CASSLYDGGELFF
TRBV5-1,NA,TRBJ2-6,CASSLEGVSGANVLTF
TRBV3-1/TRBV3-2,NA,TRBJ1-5,CASSQADRRNQPQHF
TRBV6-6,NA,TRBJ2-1,CASSRDSSYNEQFF
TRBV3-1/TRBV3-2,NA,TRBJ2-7,CASRQGQGSSYEQYF
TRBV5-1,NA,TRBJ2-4,CASSLEPTLAKNIQYF
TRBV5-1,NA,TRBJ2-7,CASSQQGASYEQYF
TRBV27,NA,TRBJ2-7,CASSLGLAASSYEQYF
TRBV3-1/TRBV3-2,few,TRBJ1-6,CASSQGRDNSPLHF
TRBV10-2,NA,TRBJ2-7,CASRNPGTSDYEQYF
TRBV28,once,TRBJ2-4,CASSSLSVLAKNIQYF
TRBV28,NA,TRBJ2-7,CASSFLGGGLAGVSYEQYF
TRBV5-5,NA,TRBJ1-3,CASSFAGGLSGNTIYF
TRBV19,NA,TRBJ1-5,CASSTQGIVINQPQHF
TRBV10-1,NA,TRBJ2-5,CASSESGTGQETQYF
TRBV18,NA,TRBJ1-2,CASSPGGQGTYGYTF
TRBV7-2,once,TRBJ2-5,CASRRGGSQETQYF
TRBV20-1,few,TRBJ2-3,CSASPPGQRTDTQYF
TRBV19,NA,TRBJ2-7,CASSIAFKGATYEQYF
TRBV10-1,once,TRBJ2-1,CASSREAAPYNEQFF
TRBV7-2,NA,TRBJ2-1,CASSYSPGTGGLEQFF
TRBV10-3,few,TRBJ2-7,CATSGTYYEQYF
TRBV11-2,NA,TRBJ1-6,CASSLDSGRGRPLHF
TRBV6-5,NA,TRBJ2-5,CASSYFGTQYF
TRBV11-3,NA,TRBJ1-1,CASSLVRSAEAFF
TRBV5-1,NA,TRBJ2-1,CASSLMSQGNSEQFF
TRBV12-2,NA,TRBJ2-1,CASRFPGLAEPREQFF
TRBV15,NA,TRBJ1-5,CATSSDRASEDQPQHF
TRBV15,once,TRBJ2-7,CATSPTSGRRSYEQYF
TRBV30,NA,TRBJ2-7,CAWSATSGLYEQYF
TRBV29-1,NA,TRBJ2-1,CSAVLAIPYNEQFF
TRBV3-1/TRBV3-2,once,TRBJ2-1,CASSSSGSANEQFF
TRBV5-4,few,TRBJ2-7,CASSLGAGISYEQYF
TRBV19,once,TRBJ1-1,CASSPRATTEAFF
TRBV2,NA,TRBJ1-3,CASRTTGLGNTIYF
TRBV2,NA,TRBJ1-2,CASSETQGSNYGYTF
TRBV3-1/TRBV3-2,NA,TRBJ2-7,CASSPRNRGSYEQYF
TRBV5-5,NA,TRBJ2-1,CASSFNGAGSSNEQFF
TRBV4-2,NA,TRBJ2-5,CASSQDGSRREETQYF
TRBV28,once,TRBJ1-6,CASSRDWDNSPLHF
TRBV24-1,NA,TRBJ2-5,CATSDSTGREFQETQYF
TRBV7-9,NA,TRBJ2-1,CASSLYAQQFF
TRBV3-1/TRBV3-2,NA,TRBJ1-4,CASSQGAGAGEKLFF
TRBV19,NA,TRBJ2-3,CASSPLPSPTTDTQYF
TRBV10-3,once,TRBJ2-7,CAISPDRFIGEQYF
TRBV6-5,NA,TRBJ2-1,CASQNLQRGVNEQFF
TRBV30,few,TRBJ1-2,CAWVFGGNYGYTF
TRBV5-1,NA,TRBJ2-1,CASSLGLAGSYNEQFF
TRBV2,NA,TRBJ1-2,CASEQGLLANYGYTF